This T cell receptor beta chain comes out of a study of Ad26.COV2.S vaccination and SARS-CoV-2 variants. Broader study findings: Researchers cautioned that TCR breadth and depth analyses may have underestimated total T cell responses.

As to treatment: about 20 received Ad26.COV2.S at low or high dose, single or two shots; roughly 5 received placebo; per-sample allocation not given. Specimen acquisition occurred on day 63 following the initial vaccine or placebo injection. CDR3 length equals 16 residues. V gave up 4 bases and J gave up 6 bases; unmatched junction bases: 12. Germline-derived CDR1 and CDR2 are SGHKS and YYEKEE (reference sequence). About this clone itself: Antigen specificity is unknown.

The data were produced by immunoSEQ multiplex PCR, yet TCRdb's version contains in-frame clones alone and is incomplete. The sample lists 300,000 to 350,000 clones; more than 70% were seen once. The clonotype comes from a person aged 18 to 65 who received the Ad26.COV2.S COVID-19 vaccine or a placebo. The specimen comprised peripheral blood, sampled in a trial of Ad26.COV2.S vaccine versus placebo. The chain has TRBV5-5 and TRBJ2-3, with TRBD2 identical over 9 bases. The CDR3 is CASSPTWAGGADTQYF. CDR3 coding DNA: TGTGCCAGCAGCCCCACCTGGGCGGGGGGGGCTGATACGCAGTATTTT.